The 32 T cell receptor beta chains in this list originate from one sample, sequenced in a study. TCRdb re-called the 5' RACE reads through MiXCR, storing one row per CDR3 protein. The sample carries about 64,000 distinct CDR3 sequences, approximately 23% recorded once. The sequenced material came from memory CD4+ T cells sorted from a lymph node. Stated subset: memory CD4+ T cells, CD4+CD45RO+CD25-. The receptors shown here come from a female donor with breast cancer.

This clonotype was seen more than once but under ten times. The J gene is TRBJ2-3, the V gene TRBV7-2; D unresolved. V lost 1 base and J lost 5, with 4 bases in between. Germline CDR1 reads SGHTA; CDR2 reads FQGNSA. This CDR3 spans 12 amino acids. The CDR3 coding sequence is TGTGCCAGCAGCTTAGTCAGAGATACGCAGTATTTT. As protein: CASSLVRDTQYF. Complete variable domain (other parts from reference TRBV7-2 and TRBJ2-3): GAGVSQSPSNKVTEKGKDVELRCDPISGHTALYWYRQSLGQGLEFLIYFQGNSAPDKSGLPSDRFSAERTGGSVSTLTIQRTQQEDSAVYLCASSLVRDTQYFGPGTRLTVL.

This clonotype turned up a few times. The J gene is TRBJ2-7, the V gene TRBV24-1, with D unresolved. Germline V gives CDR1 KGHDR, CDR2 SFDVKD. The V gene lost 2 bases and the J gene lost 2 bases, with 9 bases spanning the gap. The CDR3 spans 14 residues. CDR3 DNA: TGTGCCACCAGTGATTCTGGCGGAACCTACGAGCAGTACTTC. This sequence encodes CATSDSGGTYEQYF.

This clonotype was counted ten times or more. The rearrangement uses TRBV28 and TRBJ2-5, with D unclear. Germline V gene data show CDR1 as MDHEN and CDR2 as SYDVKM. The CDR3 consists of 13 residues. Trimming pared 5 bases from V and 1 base from J, leaving 8 bases between. This CDR3 reads CASSPPAQETQYF. CDR3 nucleotides: TGTGCCAGCAGTCCCCCCGCCCAAGAGACCCAGTACTTC.

In its sample, this clonotype was seen a few times. The rearrangement links TRBV5-1 to TRBJ2-3; D may match TRBD1 or TRBD2 (5 bases each). CDR3 length: 15 residues. Germline V gives CDR1 SGHRS, CDR2 YFSETQ. The ends were cut back, 5 bases at V and 3 bases at J, with 16 bases in the middle. CDR3 sequence reads: CASSQVRGATDTQYF. The CDR3 DNA sequence: TGCGCCAGCAGTCAGGTCAGAGGGGCAACAGATACGCAGTATTTT.

This clonotype was counted ten times or more. CDR3 DNA: TGCGCCATCCCCGCCAACACTGAAGCTTTCTTT. Its translation: CAIPANTEAFF. The V and J genes are TRBV5-1 and TRBJ1-1, with D unclear. CDR1 is SGHRS, CDR2 YFSETQ, per germline. V shed 9 bases and J shed 2 bases, with 8 bases lying between them. The CDR3 consists of 11 residues. Together with reference TRBV5-1 and TRBJ1-1, the CDR3 gives the full variable domain: KAGVTQTPRYLIKTRGQQVTLSCSPISGHRSVSWYQQTPGQGLQFLFEYFSETQRNKGNFPGRFSGRQFSNSRSEMNVSTLELGDSALYLCAIPANTEAFFGQGTRLTVV.

This clonotype was counted ten times or more. This chain joins TRBV6-6 and TRBJ1-5; TRBD1 matches at 10 bases. The length of the CDR3 is 15 residues. The trim removed 2 bases at V and 5 bases at J, leaving 3 bases unmatched. Germline lookup yields CDR1 MNHNY and CDR2 SVGAGI (reference sequence). CDR3 loop: CASSYGTGADQPQHF. CDR3 DNA sequence: TGTGCCAGCAGTTACGGGACAGGGGCCGATCAGCCCCAGCATTTT.

As regards this clonotype: A much bigger clone sits one base away, suggesting this may be a read error. The gene calls are TRBV7-2 and TRBJ2-7, with D perhaps matching TRBD2 (6 bases). Germline V gene lookup returns CDR1 SGHTA and CDR2 FQGNSA. The CDR3 sequence is 13 residues long. V dropped 1 base and J dropped 5 bases, with 9 bases sitting between them. CDR3 in DNA: TGTGCCAGCAGCTTAGTGCAGCGGGACGAGCAGTACTTC. This encodes CASSLVQRDEQYF.

This clonotype was observed a handful of times. CDR3 bases: TGTGCCAGCACCACCAACAGAGACCAGCCCCAGCATTTT. Residues: CASTTNRDQPQHF. V is TRBV6-1 and J is TRBJ1-5, with no clear D. Germline CDR1 MNHNS, CDR2 SASEGT. The CDR3 is 13 residues long. V lost 7 bases and J lost 7, with 14 bases in between.

As to this clonotype: A much larger clone is a single base away; this may be a read error. The genes are TRBV7-2 and TRBJ2-5; a possible D gene is TRBD1 (6 bases). The V gene's germline CDR1 is SGHTA and CDR2 FQGNSA. CDR3 length: 15 amino acids. The CDR3 protein is CASSVAWQGLKTQYF. The CDR3 coding sequence is TGTGCCAGCAGCGTAGCGTGGCAGGGGCTTAAGACCCAGTACTTC.

The J gene is TRBJ2-1, the V gene TRBV27, with 10 bases lining up with TRBD2. The V gene end was trimmed by 2 bases and the J gene end by 9 bases; junction bases not matched to a gene: 7. CDR1 and CDR2 from the germline V gene are MNHEY and SMNVEV (reference sequence). The length of the CDR3 is 15 residues. CDR3 coding DNA: TGTGCCAGCAGTTTAGAGCGGGGGGGCAGGGGTGAGCAGTTCTTC. Protein: CASSLERGGRGEQFF.

Concerning this clonotype: At one end, the junction sequence differs from germline, possibly due to a read error. This chain joins TRBV3-1 and TRBJ2-2; TRBD1 is a possible D gene (7 bases). This CDR3 has 15 residues. CDR1 LGHDT and CDR2 YNNKEL come from the germline V gene (reference sequence). The CDR3 coding sequence is TGCGCCAGCAGCCCCCAGGGGGGACTCACCGTGGAGCTGTTTTTT. Translation gives CASSPQGGLTVELFF.

The V and J genes are TRBV20-1 and TRBJ2-3; D is unclear. Trimming took off 2 bases at V and 4 bases at J, with 16 bases between the two ends. The germline gives CDR1 DFQATT, CDR2 SNEGSKA (reference sequence). The CDR3 is 15 amino acids. The CDR3 is CSARPFGARADTQYF. CDR3 bases: TGCAGTGCTAGACCCTTCGGAGCTCGCGCAGATACGCAGTATTTT.

This clonotype was found a few times. This chain links TRBV25-1 with TRBJ1-1; maybe TRBD1 (5 bases). CDR1 and CDR2 (germline): MGHDK, SYGVNS. V lost 8 bases and J lost 3, with 10 bases in between. CDR3 size: 12 residues. The CDR3 DNA follows: TGTGCCAGCCGAGGGGAACACACTGAAGCTTTCTTT. Amino acids: CASRGEHTEAFF.

This clonotype has more than one count but fewer than ten. The chain carries TRBV4-1 and TRBJ2-3; D remains unclear. V lost 6 bases to trimming and J lost 0 bases, with 22 bases between them. Looked up from germline, CDR1 is MGHRA and CDR2 is YSYEKL. The CDR3 runs 18 residues. The DNA of the CDR3 is TGCGCCAGCAGTCCAGGAACCAGTGGCGGCCTAAGCACAGATACGCAGTATTTT. Translated, it gives CASSPGTSGGLSTDTQYF.

In this sample, this clonotype turned up many times. The V and J genes are TRBV10-1 and TRBJ2-7; 8 bases map to TRBD2. V lost 4 bases and J lost 3; bases outside the gene matches: 5. Germline CDR1 reads WNHNN; CDR2 reads SYGVQD (reference sequence). This CDR3 is 14 amino acids long. CDR3 coding DNA: TGCGCCAGCAGTGCAGCGGGAGCCGTCTACGAGCAGTACTTC. Its translation: CASSAAGAVYEQYF.

Worth noting for this clonotype: This CDR3 fails to terminate in the conserved phenylalanine or tryptophan, so it likely reflects a read error. V and J are TRBV28 and TRBJ1-1; no clear D. There are 12 residues in the CDR3. V was trimmed by 5 bases and J by 3 bases, leaving 7 bases between them. Germline loops: CDR1 MDHEN, CDR2 SYDVKM. The CDR3 DNA reads as TGTGCCAGCAGTACCTTTGACACTGAAGCTTTCTAT. It specifies CASSTFDTEAFY.

The rearrangement links TRBV5-1 to TRBJ2-4; 12 nucleotides line up with TRBD1. Germline values: CDR1 SGHRS, CDR2 YFSETQ. V gave up 5 bases and J gave up 7 bases; unmatched junction bases: 7. The CDR3 is made up of 15 amino acids. The CDR3 is CASRSGTGGENIQYF. The CDR3 DNA is TGCGCCAGCAGGTCCGGGACAGGGGGCGAGAACATTCAGTACTTC. The full variable domain, its missing parts supplied by reference TRBV5-1 and TRBJ2-4, is KAGVTQTPRYLIKTRGQQVTLSCSPISGHRSVSWYQQTPGQGLQFLFEYFSETQRNKGNFPGRFSGRQFSNSRSEMNVSTLELGDSALYLCASRSGTGGENIQYFGAGTRLSVL.

The table lists this clonotype with a few counts. The CDR3 DNA reads TGTGCCACGCCCCCCGGCCCTGGGTCACCCCTCCACTTT. As protein: CATPPGPGSPLHF. J is TRBJ1-6 and V is TRBV24-1; D ambiguous. This CDR3 has 13 residues. Trimming removed 10 bases from V and 10 bases from J, with 16 bases in between. CDR1 and CDR2 from the germline V gene are KGHDR and SFDVKD.

This clonotype was seen a few times. The rearrangement uses TRBV5-1 and TRBJ2-3; TRBD1 is a possible D gene (6 bases). Germline CDR1 reads SGHRS; CDR2 reads YFSETQ. V shed 2 bases and J shed 2 bases, with 9 bases lying between them. CDR3 size: 14 residues. The CDR3 DNA follows: TGCGCCAGCAGCTTAACAGGGTACACAGATACGCAGTATTTT. Translating gives CASSLTGYTDTQYF.

This clonotype appeared many times. CDR3 region: CSARTQGARNEQFF. The DNA of the CDR3 is TGCAGTGCTAGGACTCAGGGGGCAAGGAATGAGCAGTTCTTC. The gene calls are TRBV20-1 and TRBJ2-1, with 8 bases lining up with TRBD1. Trimming at V came to 3 bases and at J to 7 bases, leaving 8 bases not matched to a gene. The germline gives CDR1 DFQATT, CDR2 SNEGSKA (reference sequence). The CDR3 covers 14 residues.

Concerning this clonotype: Germline and junction disagree at one end, which may indicate a read error. This chain joins TRBV20-1 and TRBJ1-1; possibly TRBD1 for D (5 bases). The CDR3 extends over 12 amino acids. The germline V gene encodes CDR1 DFQATT and CDR2 SNEGSKA (reference sequence). The CDR3 coding sequence is TGCAGTTCCCAACCCGGGGGGACTGAAGCTTGCTTT. Translating gives CSSQPGGTEACF.

This rearrangement joins TRBV7-9 to TRBJ2-5; TRBD2 matches at 9 bases. Per the germline V gene, CDR1 is SEHNR and CDR2 is FQNEAQ (reference sequence). V shed 1 base, J shed 9 bases, and the junction held 9 bases outside the gene matches. This CDR3 comprises 15 residues. The CDR3 is CASSLGGRASWAQYF. The DNA of the CDR3 is TGTGCCAGCAGCTTAGGCGGGAGGGCCTCTTGGGCCCAGTACTTC.

The genes are TRBV6-2 or TRBV6-3 and TRBJ2-2; D is perhaps TRBD1 or TRBD2 (5 bases each). The CDR3 has 15 amino acids. Trimming left V 9 bases short and J 6 bases short, with 20 bases between. In germline, CDR1 is MNHEY, CDR2 SVGEGT. CDR3 residues: CASTAGAIIPGELFF. CDR3 DNA: TGTGCCAGTACAGCCGGGGCTATTATTCCCGGGGAGCTGTTTTTT.

This clonotype was observed a few times. V gene TRBV5-1 combines with J gene TRBJ2-4, with D tentatively TRBD1 (6 bases). Germline CDR1 reads SGHRS; CDR2 reads YFSETQ. CDR3 length: 13 residues. The V end lost 5 bases, the J end lost 6 bases, and 12 bases lay between the germline ends. CDR3 nucleotide sequence: TGCGCCAGCAGGGAAGAGGACAGAAACATTCAGTACTTC. Residues: CASREEDRNIQYF. Looking up the rest from reference TRBV5-1 and TRBJ2-4 gives the full variable domain: KAGVTQTPRYLIKTRGQQVTLSCSPISGHRSVSWYQQTPGQGLQFLFEYFSETQRNKGNFPGRFSGRQFSNSRSEMNVSTLELGDSALYLCASREEDRNIQYFGAGTRLSVL.

A few counts support this clonotype. This sequence joins TRBV6-1 and TRBJ1-6; D is undetermined. Germline V gene lookup returns CDR1 MNHNS and CDR2 SASEGT. The CDR3 is 15 amino acids. V lost 7 bases, J lost 8 bases, and 18 bases lay in between. In DNA form, the CDR3 reads TGTGCCAGCACCGACTCCGCTTCAGTGTATTCACCCCTCCACTTT. Translation: CASTDSASVYSPLHF.

The table lists this clonotype with a few counts. V is TRBV20-1 and J is TRBJ2-7, with 8 bases that match TRBD2. Germline CDR1 and CDR2: DFQATT and SNEGSKA (reference sequence). The trim removed 6 bases at V and 0 bases at J, leaving 13 bases unmatched. This CDR3 has 16 amino acids. This chain's CDR3 is CSAPLTSGSISYEQYF. CDR3 DNA: TGCAGTGCCCCCCTGACCAGCGGGAGTATCTCCTACGAGCAGTACTTC.

This clonotype was counted only a few times. The V call is TRBV7-2, the J call TRBJ1-6; D gene unclear. The CDR3 spans 15 residues. The germline V and J ends were trimmed by 4 bases and 10 bases, with 17 bases remaining between them. CDR1 and CDR2 from the germline V gene are SGHTA and FQGNSA. CDR3 nucleotides: TGTGCCAGCAGCTCCACCGCGGGCGCGGAATCACCCCTCCACTTT. Translating gives CASSSTAGAESPLHF.

The J gene is TRBJ2-3, the V gene TRBV20-1; D remains ambiguous. Germline assignment: CDR1 DFQATT and CDR2 SNEGSKA (reference sequence). Trimming stripped 0 bases from V and 5 bases from J, with 9 bases between. This CDR3 is 13 amino acids long. The CDR3 sequence is CSARDVNVDTQYF. CDR3 coding DNA: TGCAGTGCTAGAGACGTCAACGTAGATACGCAGTATTTT.

This clonotype was observed a handful of times. A junction end diverges from the germline sequence, so it may reflect a read error. The gene calls are TRBV10-3 and TRBJ2-3; D is possibly TRBD1 (6 bases). Germline CDR1 ENHRY, CDR2 SYGVKD. This CDR3 spans 14 amino acids. This CDR3 is CAISDGTRTDTRYF. The CDR3 region has the DNA TGTGCCATCAGCGACGGTACTAGGACAGATACGCGGTATTTT.

This clonotype has a handful of counts. The CDR3 DNA is TGCGCCAGCAGCCAAGGTCTGTCCGTCTCTGGAAACACCATATATTTT. Its translation is CASSQGLSVSGNTIYF. This chain connects TRBV4-3 to TRBJ1-3; no firm D call. V shed 1 base and J shed 0 bases, with 10 bases lying between them. The germline gives CDR1 LGHNA, CDR2 YSLEER. The CDR3 sequence is 16 residues long.

CDR3 DNA sequence: TGTGCCAGCAGCACCAGTCCTAGCAATGAGCAGTTCTTC. Amino acids: CASSTSPSNEQFF. The chain employs TRBV5-4 and TRBJ2-1; D remains ambiguous. CDR3 length equals 13 residues. Germline lookup yields CDR1 SGHNT and CDR2 YYREEE (reference sequence). Trimming took off 4 bases at V and 6 bases at J, with 11 bases between the two ends. The full variable domain, its missing parts supplied by reference TRBV5-4 and TRBJ2-1, is ETGVTQSPTHLIKTRGQQVTLRCSSQSGHNTVSWYQQALGQGPQFIFQYYREEENGRGNFPPRFSGLQFPNYSSELNVNALELDDSALYLCASSTSPSNEQFFGPGTRLTVL.

By proportion, this clonotype is medium-sized. The rearrangement links TRBV6-5 to TRBJ1-6; D may be TRBD1 (6 bases). CDR3 size: 16 residues. The V end was cut by 0 bases, the J end by 10 bases, with 16 bases between. Per the germline V gene, CDR1 is MNHEY and CDR2 is SVGAGI. CDR3 protein: CASSYSPPRGTSPLHF. The CDR3 region has the DNA TGTGCCAGCAGTTACTCTCCTCCCCGCGGGACATCACCCCTCCACTTT.